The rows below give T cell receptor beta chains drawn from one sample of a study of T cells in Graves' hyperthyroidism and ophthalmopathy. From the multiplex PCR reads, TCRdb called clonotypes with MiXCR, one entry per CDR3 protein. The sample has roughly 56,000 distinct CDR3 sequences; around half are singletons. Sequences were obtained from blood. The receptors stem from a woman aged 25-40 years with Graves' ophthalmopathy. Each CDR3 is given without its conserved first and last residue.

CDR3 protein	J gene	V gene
SVRGVNTEAF	TRBJ1-1	TRBV29-1
ATSEAPDLGSYEQY	TRBJ2-7	TRBV15
SAPPGAGALSYGYT	TRBJ1-2	TRBV20-1
ASSFGGDGYT	TRBJ1-2	TRBV28
SARADREVKGYT	TRBJ1-2	TRBV20-1
ASSFGDRSYGYT	TRBJ1-2	TRBV27
AIRPGQGYHEQY	TRBJ2-7	TRBV10-3
ASSQAPGGGRAWDEQF	TRBJ2-1	TRBV4-2
ATSRGGLALADTQY	TRBJ2-3	TRBV15
SARGSGRAYEQY	TRBJ2-7	TRBV20-1
ASSIGSQY	TRBJ2-5	TRBV19
ASSLVRAIVLGYT	TRBJ1-2	TRBV28
ASSLGWENEGYT	TRBJ1-2	TRBV5-1
ASSQISGRAREQY	TRBJ2-7	TRBV3-1
ASAEGRNTEAF	TRBJ1-1	TRBV19
ASTKGTRSQETQY	TRBJ2-5	TRBV9
ATSRPGTSGISREQF	TRBJ2-1	TRBV15
ASSFYICSARLMAGLYEQY	TRBJ2-7	TRBV7-6
ATSPRGWSYEQY	TRBJ2-7	TRBV24-1
ASSLDQGQSSYGYT	TRBJ1-2	TRBV7-9
ASSSTGAGIYTGELF	TRBJ2-2	TRBV7-9
ASSPGLAGGPYEQY	TRBJ2-7	TRBV5-1
ASSLAVGTDTQY	TRBJ2-3	TRBV7-6
ASRDRGYWNTEAF	TRBJ1-1	TRBV5-8
AWSVQGVETQY	TRBJ2-5	TRBV30
ASSRTLSYEQY	TRBJ2-7	TRBV4-2
ASSLGGSGELF	TRBJ2-2	TRBV5-1
ASSPRTGTGNGYT	TRBJ1-2	TRBV7-2
ASSGPGGGNIQY	TRBJ2-4	TRBV10-1
ASSTLAGEGGYT	TRBJ1-2	TRBV19
ASSEDTGSDTQY	TRBJ2-3	TRBV6-1
ASSSRETGGGEQY	TRBJ2-7	TRBV7-9
ATSSGTDVSGYT	TRBJ1-2	TRBV15
ASSSKLRVHTQY	TRBJ2-3	TRBV11-2
ASSKAGTNYGYT	TRBJ1-2	TRBV7-9
ASSLERGRGAGNTIY	TRBJ1-3	TRBV4-1
SATGTGETQY	TRBJ2-5	TRBV20-1
ASSIGRTSGSTDTQY	TRBJ2-3	TRBV19
SAWDTYEQY	TRBJ2-7	TRBV20-1
SARVVGSGYNEQF	TRBJ2-1	TRBV20-1
ASSEVGQGHYEQY	TRBJ2-7	TRBV6-1
ASSFGAYNEQF	TRBJ2-1	TRBV5-6
ASQERTSGSGSYYEQF	TRBJ2-1	TRBV10-2
ASSQQNSYNEQF	TRBJ2-1	TRBV4-1
ASILKLF	TRBJ1-4	TRBV7-9
ASKTGGIGEKLF	TRBJ1-4	TRBV27
SAPPGAGGVREGYEQY	TRBJ2-7	TRBV20-1
ASSLTSGYEQY	TRBJ2-7	TRBV7-3
ARGPGTQY	TRBJ2-5	TRBV7-3
ASSVDAGQDTIY	TRBJ1-3	TRBV9
ASSQGQNYGYT	TRBJ1-2	TRBV4-1
AIRVSDRVEQY	TRBJ2-7	TRBV10-3
AITSSRREPYGYT	TRBJ1-2	TRBV10-3
ASSPGDIWF	TRBJ1-4	TRBV5-6
ASNQISGRVREQY	TRBJ2-7	TRBV3-1
SVGRQGRAEA	TRBJ1-2	TRBV29-1
SARVGQGYGYT	TRBJ1-2	TRBV20-1
ASSDSLRTEAF	TRBJ1-1	TRBV6-1
ASSLVPSGPEQF	TRBJ2-1	TRBV5-1
ASSLDNGVSYEQY	TRBJ2-7	TRBV19